This section outlines one T cell receptor (beta chain) sequence together with its context. Sequencing used immunoSEQ v3. Libraries were sequenced to some 2 million read pairs (survey) or about 5-6 million (deep). The table came from immunoSEQ multiplex PCR; TCRdb's copy has only in-frame clones and leaves some out. Of approximately 60,000 clones in the sample, about 70% were seen once. The sample comes from a study of TIL therapy for anti-PD-1-resistant metastatic lung cancer. In the study overall: Patients then received nivolumab; progressors got lymphodepletion, TIL and IL-2. Median tumor PD-L1 proportion score was approximately 6.3%. Tumors carried a median 1.5 non-synonymous mutations per megabase.

There are 16 residues in the CDR3. V was pared by 1 base and J by 5 bases, with 6 bases of the junction left unmatched. The germline gives CDR1 SGHNT, CDR2 YENEEA. The sample's time point: pre-treatment sample, taken before nivolumab and TIL therapy. The clonotype comes from a person aged 25 to 80 with non-small cell lung cancer. This sample comprised blood, obtained at baseline. The gene calls are TRBV11-3 and TRBJ2-3, with 10 bases lining up with TRBD1. CDR3 residues: CASSLAPGQGQDTQYF. The CDR3 bases are TGTGCCAGCAGCTTAGCCCCGGGACAGGGGCAAGATACGCAGTATTTT. Full variable domain (rest looked up from reference TRBV11-3 and TRBJ2-3): EAGVVQSPRYKIIEKKQPVAFWCNPISGHNTLYWYLQNLGQGPELLIRYENEEAVDDSQLPKDRFSAERLKGVDSTLKIQPAELGDSAVYLCASSLAPGQGQDTQYFGPGTRLTVL.